The text below deals with one T cell receptor beta chain. This sample is part of a study of OX40 agonist ivuxolimab in advanced cancers. Study-level information: Patients were treated with ivuxolimab, an agonistic anti-OX40 (CD134) antibody.

Profiled with immunoSEQ multiplex PCR; TCRdb holds only in-frame clones, not every one. Among 60,000 to 85,000 clones listed, around 87% were seen once. Per the germline V gene, CDR1 is SGHDT and CDR2 is YYEEEE. V lost 3 bases to trimming and J lost 8 bases, with 9 bases between them. There are 12 residues in the CDR3. The V and J genes are TRBV5-6 and TRBJ2-1; D not certain. The sample consisted of CD4+ or CD8+ T cells sorted from blood, taken in a trial of the OX40 agonist ivuxolimab. The receptor's source is an adult with an advanced solid tumor such as melanoma, head and neck, liver or kidney cancer. CDR3 amino acids: CASSYFSDEQFF. The DNA for the CDR3 is TGTGCCAGCAGCTACTTCAGCGATGAGCAGTTCTTC.